The 25 T cell receptor beta chains given below trace back to one sample, sequenced in a study of response to subunit inactivated influenza vaccine. Each CDR3 protein is one row after TCRdb ran MiXCR on the RT-PCR reads. The repertoire includes around 480,000 distinct CDR3 sequences, 10% to 11% of them detected once, and 9.5% to 15% sits in the top ten. The sequencing used PBMCs from blood, collected 35 to 45 days after vaccination. The receptors here all came from a man between 45 and 60 years old who received an inactivated influenza vaccine.

The table lists this clonotype with many counts. The chain joins TRBV5-1 to TRBJ1-1, with 8 bases aligning to TRBD1. The V segment lost 2 bases and the J segment 4 bases; nucleotides outside the gene matches: 4. This CDR3 is 14 amino acids long. Looked up from germline, CDR1 is SGHRS and CDR2 is YFSETQ. This chain's CDR3 is CASSFGQGGTEAFF. CDR3 DNA sequence: TGCGCCAGCAGCTTTGGACAGGGTGGCACTGAAGCTTTCTTT.

A note on this clonotype: This sequence may be a read error, since a much larger clone differs from it by one base. The gene calls are TRBV5-1 and TRBJ2-7; the D gene is possibly TRBD1 (6 bases). Germline-derived CDR1 and CDR2 are SGHRS and YFSETQ. This CDR3 spans 14 amino acids. The germline V and J ends were trimmed by 0 bases and 3 bases, with 10 bases remaining between them. CDR3: CASSLDFRGYEQYF. CDR3 in DNA: TGCGCCAGCAGCTTGGACTTCAGGGGCTACGAGCAGTACTTC.

This clonotype was picked up a small number of times. The CDR3 here is CASKPLSTDTQYF. DNA of the CDR3: TGTGCCAGCAAGCCTCTGTCCACAGATACGCAGTATTTT. The chain recombines TRBV6-2 or TRBV6-3 with TRBJ2-3, with D unresolved. Between the trimmed V and J ends, which lost 7 bases and 2 bases, there was a span of 10 bases. The CDR3 totals 13 residues. Germline V gene sequence: CDR1 MNHEY, CDR2 SVGEGT.

This chain joins TRBV6-4 and TRBJ2-1, with 9 bases fitting TRBD2. Trimming at V came to 1 base and at J to 8 bases, leaving 12 bases not matched to a gene. The V gene's germline CDR1 is MRHNA and CDR2 SNTAGT. This CDR3 contains 17 residues. CDR3 loop: CASSDYPFSGGRDEQFF. As DNA, the CDR3 is TGTGCCAGCAGTGACTACCCCTTTAGCGGGGGCCGCGATGAGCAGTTCTTC.

CDR3 sequence reads: CSVARQGGIYGYTF. As DNA, the CDR3 is TGCAGCGTTGCTCGACAGGGGGGAATTTATGGCTACACCTTC. This sequence joins TRBV29-1 and TRBJ1-2; the match to TRBD1 covers 9 bases. This CDR3 contains 14 residues. The V and J ends lost 4 bases and 5 bases, in that order; junction bases with no gene match: 8. Looked up from germline, CDR1 is SQVTM and CDR2 is ANQGSEA.

This clonotype was seen at least ten times. V is TRBV20-1 and J is TRBJ1-3, with D possibly matching TRBD1 (6 bases). This CDR3 is 14 amino acids long. The germline V and J ends were trimmed by 5 bases and 0 bases, with 11 bases remaining between them. Per the germline V gene, CDR1 is DFQATT and CDR2 is SNEGSKA (reference sequence). CDR3 nucleotides: TGCAGTGCTGGCAGGGGAAGCTCTGGAAACACCATATATTTT. This codes for CSAGRGSSGNTIYF.

This clonotype was picked up a small number of times. The chain recombines TRBV29-1 with TRBJ1-4, with D unclear. Germline CDR1 and CDR2: SQVTM and ANQGSEA. V was shortened by 6 bases and J by 6 bases, with 17 bases between the two germline ends. The CDR3 spans 14 residues. CDR3 region: CSVWRGVGDEKLFF. The CDR3 bases are TGCAGCGTGTGGCGGGGAGTGGGAGATGAAAAACTGTTTTTT.

The chain joins TRBV20-1 to TRBJ2-3, with 7 nucleotides matching TRBD1. The CDR3 totals 14 residues. The germline gives CDR1 DFQATT, CDR2 SNEGSKA (reference sequence). The trim removed 3 bases at V and 0 bases at J, leaving 3 bases unmatched. This CDR3 reads CSASGQDSTDTQYF. In DNA, the CDR3 is TGCAGTGCTAGTGGACAGGACAGCACAGATACGCAGTATTTT.

A few counts support this clonotype. The genes are TRBV29-1 and TRBJ1-1, with 7 bases fitting TRBD1. Germline V lookup: CDR1 SQVTM, CDR2 ANQGSEA. This CDR3 has 16 amino acids. V dropped 6 bases and J dropped 6; count of bases not matched to a gene: 19. This CDR3 reads CSVSGTAGRSRAEAFF. The CDR3 coding sequence is TGCAGCGTGTCCGGGACAGCGGGAAGAAGTCGTGCTGAAGCTTTCTTT.

This clonotype has just a few counts. This chain joins TRBV7-9 and TRBJ2-1; D uncertain. This CDR3 has 12 amino acids. V was cut by 1 base and J by 7 bases, with 5 bases left in between. Germline values: CDR1 SEHNR, CDR2 FQNEAQ (reference sequence). CDR3: CASSLVENEQFF. In DNA form, the CDR3 reads TGTGCCAGCAGCTTAGTTGAGAATGAGCAGTTCTTC.

This clonotype has at least ten counts. V gene TRBV12-3 or TRBV12-4 combines with J gene TRBJ2-3; 7 bases align to TRBD1. V dropped 5 bases and J dropped 3; count of bases not matched to a gene: 8. The CDR3 is 15 residues long. In DNA form, the CDR3 reads TGTGCCAGCAGTCCCAGACAGGGTGGAACAGATACGCAGTATTTT. Encoded protein: CASSPRQGGTDTQYF.

This chain connects TRBV29-1 to TRBJ2-2, with D unclear. The CDR3 runs to 11 residues. The germline CDR1 and CDR2 sequences are SQVTM and ANQGSEA. V was cut by 5 bases and J by 4 bases, with 5 bases left in between. CDR3 protein: CSVPGTGELFF. The CDR3 DNA reads as TGCAGCGTTCCGGGCACCGGGGAGCTGTTTTTT.

This clonotype was found many times. The chain employs TRBV11-2 and TRBJ2-3; 8 positions agree with TRBD2. The CDR3 loop spans 15 amino acids. Unmatched junction bases numbered 3, after V lost 3 bases and J lost 1 base. Germline values: CDR1 SGHAT, CDR2 FQNNGV. The CDR3 bases are TGTGCCAGCAGCTTCGGGGGGGGGGGCACAGATACGCAGTATTTT. Its protein is CASSFGGGGTDTQYF.

This chain links TRBV7-6 with TRBJ1-2; TRBD1 matches 9 bases. The CDR3 contains 13 residues. Germline assignment: CDR1 SGHVS and CDR2 FNYEAQ. The V gene end was trimmed by 1 base and the J gene end by 8 bases; junction bases not matched to a gene: 2. The CDR3 DNA sequence: TGTGCCAGCAGCTTAGAGACAGGGGGAGGCTACACCTTC. This sequence encodes CASSLETGGGYTF.

This clonotype was counted only a few times. The chain couples TRBV29-1 to TRBJ2-5; D is perhaps TRBD1 (5 bases). The CDR3 totals 12 residues. The V gene lost 8 bases and the J gene lost 4 bases, with 14 bases spanning the gap. Per germline, CDR1 SQVTM and CDR2 ANQGSEA. The CDR3 sequence is CSMGQGIETQYF. CDR3 nucleotide sequence: TGCAGCATGGGGCAGGGTATAGAGACCCAGTACTTC.

As regards this clonotype: The junction departs from germline at one end; a sequencing error may be responsible. The chain couples TRBV7-3 to TRBJ2-1; 7 nucleotides align to TRBD2. This CDR3 is built from 13 residues. Per germline, CDR1 SGHTA and CDR2 FQGTGA. In DNA, the CDR3 is TGTGCCAGCAGCCTAACCCGGGGGGTTGAGCAGTTCTTC. Translation gives CASSLTRGVEQFF. The complete variable domain, with remaining parts taken from reference TRBV7-3 and TRBJ2-1, reads GAGVSQTPSNKVTEKGKYVELRCDPISGHTALYWYRQSLGQGPEFLIYFQGTGAADDSGLPNDRFFAVRPEGSVSTLKIQRTERGDSAVYLCASSLTRGVEQFFGPGTRLTVL.

This clonotype has more than one count but fewer than ten. The CDR3 DNA reads TGTGCCAGCAGCTTCTCCCGCGCAACTAATGAAAAACTGTTTTTT. Translation: CASSFSRATNEKLFF. The rearrangement links TRBV27 to TRBJ1-4; D is uncertain. The CDR3 loop spans 15 amino acids. V lost 6 bases and J 0 bases, leaving 11 bases between the germline ends. Germline assignment: CDR1 MNHEY and CDR2 SMNVEV (reference sequence).

This clonotype has a handful of counts. The CDR3 protein is CSVELGQRDYEQYF. The CDR3 coding sequence is TGCAGCGTTGAGCTGGGACAGAGAGACTACGAGCAGTACTTC. This rearrangement joins TRBV29-1 to TRBJ2-7; 7 bases agree with TRBD1. This CDR3 is built from 14 residues. The trim removed 3 bases at V and 3 bases at J, leaving 8 bases unmatched. CDR1 is SQVTM and CDR2 is ANQGSEA in the germline V gene.

This clonotype occurred a few times. The V call is TRBV20-1, the J call TRBJ2-4; unclear D gene. The germline gives CDR1 DFQATT, CDR2 SNEGSKA (reference sequence). V was trimmed by 5 bases and J by 0 bases, leaving 8 bases between them. The CDR3 is 13 amino acids. CDR3 sequence reads: CSAPTLAKNIQYF. In nucleotides, the CDR3 is TGCAGTGCTCCAACTTTAGCCAAAAACATTCAGTACTTC.

The chain recombines TRBV9 with TRBJ2-7; 7 bases agree with TRBD1. Trimming cost V 3 bases and J 0 bases; bases outside gene matches: 3. CDR3 length: 14 residues. Germline lookup yields CDR1 SGDLS and CDR2 YYNGEE. CDR3 sequence: CASSGRDSSYEQYF. Here the CDR3 DNA reads TGTGCCAGCAGCGGCCGGGACAGCTCCTACGAGCAGTACTTC.

The J gene is TRBJ2-1, the V gene TRBV20-1, with 10 bases identical to TRBD1. The CDR3 is 16 amino acids. J lost 5 bases, V lost 0 bases, and 7 bases had no gene match. Germline values: CDR1 DFQATT, CDR2 SNEGSKA (reference sequence). The DNA of the CDR3 is TGCAGTGCTAGAGATCGATGGACAGGGGGGAACAATGAGCAGTTCTTC. Amino acids: CSARDRWTGGNNEQFF.

This clonotype has just a few counts. The rearrangement links TRBV2 to TRBJ1-4; D unclear. The germline V gene encodes CDR1 SNHLY and CDR2 FYNNEI. The V gene lost 2 bases and the J gene lost 10 bases, with 5 bases spanning the gap. The CDR3 length is 11 residues. The CDR3 here is CASSELGKLFF. In DNA, the CDR3 is TGTGCCAGCAGTGAATTGGGAAAACTGTTTTTT.

This clonotype showed up just a few times. The chain joins TRBV4-1 to TRBJ2-5; TRBD1 agrees at 7 bases. This CDR3 spans 14 amino acids. Losses at the gene ends were 3 bases for V and 4 bases for J; bases not matched to a gene: 5. Per the germline V gene, CDR1 is MGHRA and CDR2 is YSYEKL. This chain's CDR3 is CASSHSGTAETQYF. The CDR3 bases are TGCGCCAGCAGCCATTCCGGGACAGCAGAGACCCAGTACTTC.

This clonotype was observed a few times. The J gene is TRBJ2-1, the V gene TRBV2, with D perhaps TRBD2 (5 bases). This CDR3 has 15 residues. V was pared by 5 bases and J by 2 bases, with 13 bases between. Germline values: CDR1 SNHLY, CDR2 FYNNEI. This CDR3 reads CASSRLPGTYNEQFF. DNA for the CDR3: TGTGCCAGCAGTCGACTACCTGGCACCTACAATGAGCAGTTCTTC.

The V gene is TRBV5-1, the J gene TRBJ2-1, with 7 bases that match TRBD2. The germline gives CDR1 SGHRS, CDR2 YFSETQ. Germline trimming cut 0 bases from V and 0 bases from J; bases unmatched to any gene: 3. The CDR3 consists of 16 residues. CDR3 protein: CASSLVASGSYNEQFF. The CDR3 region has the DNA TGCGCCAGCAGCTTGGTTGCTAGCGGCTCCTACAATGAGCAGTTCTTC.